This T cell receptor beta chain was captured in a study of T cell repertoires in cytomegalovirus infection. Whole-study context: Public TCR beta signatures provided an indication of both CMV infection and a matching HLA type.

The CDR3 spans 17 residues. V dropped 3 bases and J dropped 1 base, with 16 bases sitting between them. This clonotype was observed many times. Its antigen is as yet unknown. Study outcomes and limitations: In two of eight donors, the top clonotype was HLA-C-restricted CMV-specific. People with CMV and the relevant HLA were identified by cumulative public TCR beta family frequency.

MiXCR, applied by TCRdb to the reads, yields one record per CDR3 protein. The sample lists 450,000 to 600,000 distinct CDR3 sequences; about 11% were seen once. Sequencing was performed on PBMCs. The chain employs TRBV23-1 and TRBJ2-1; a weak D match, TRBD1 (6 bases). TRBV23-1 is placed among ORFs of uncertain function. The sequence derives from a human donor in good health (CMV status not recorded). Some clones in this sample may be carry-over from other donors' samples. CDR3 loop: CASSHPPGVVSYNEQFF. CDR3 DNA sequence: TGCGCCAGCAGTCACCCCCCAGGGGTTGTGTCCTACAATGAGCAGTTCTTC.